What follows are 27 T cell receptor beta chains derived from one specimen sequenced in a study of Graves' ophthalmopathy and Graves' hyperthyroidism. Transcripts of RNA were the source for amplifying TCR beta CDR3 regions. Second-round multiplex PCR came after first-round RT-PCR with HTBI primers. TCRdb used MiXCR to reprocess the multiplex PCR reads, holding one entry per CDR3 protein. The sample lists hundreds of thousands of distinct CDR3 sequences; under 25% were seen once. The material sequenced was peripheral blood. These receptors came from a woman younger than 35 with stable Graves' hyperthyroidism.

This clonotype was counted many times. The V gene is TRBV6-6, the J gene TRBJ2-5, with D possibly called TRBD1 or TRBD2 (5 bases each). Germline V CDR1 and CDR2: MNHNY, SVGAGI (reference sequence). The CDR3 runs to 14 residues. V lost 5 bases to trimming and J lost 1 base, with 11 bases between them. Here the CDR3 DNA reads TGTGCCAGCAGTCTCCGGGACGGCCAAGAGACCCAGTACTTC. This codes for CASSLRDGQETQYF.

This clonotype was seen ten or more times. The rearrangement links TRBV6-5 to TRBJ1-2; D ambiguous. Per germline, CDR1 MNHEY and CDR2 SVGAGI. The CDR3 contains 15 residues. V was cut by 2 bases and J by 4 bases, with 14 bases left in between. The CDR3 reads CASSYLPAAGYGYTF. The CDR3 DNA follows: TGTGCCAGCAGTTACCTCCCCGCAGCTGGCTATGGCTACACCTTC.

In this sample, this clonotype turned up many times. This rearrangement joins TRBV2 to TRBJ2-7; 9 nucleotides line up with TRBD1. The CDR3 has 15 residues. Germline assignment: CDR1 SNHLY and CDR2 FYNNEI. Unmatched junction bases numbered 11, after V lost 5 bases and J lost 6 bases. CDR3 nucleotides: TGTGCCAGCAGTACCCTACAGGGGGCGCAGAGCGAGCAGTACTTC. It codes for CASSTLQGAQSEQYF.

The sample holds many counts of this clonotype. The gene calls are TRBV2 and TRBJ1-3, with 9 bases identical to TRBD1. J lost 5 bases, V lost 7 bases, and 9 bases had no gene match. Germline V CDR1 and CDR2: SNHLY, FYNNEI. The CDR3 extends over 15 amino acids. DNA of the CDR3: TGTGCCAGCAATCTCGACAGGGGGATTCGAAACACCATATATTTT. Encoded protein: CASNLDRGIRNTIYF.

This clonotype was picked up many times. V and J are TRBV12-3 or TRBV12-4 and TRBJ2-7; TRBD1 or TRBD2 may be the D gene (7 bases each). Trimming cost V 9 bases and J 7 bases, with 22 bases left between them. CDR3 length equals 14 residues. The CDR3 loop reads CARRTIGRGGEQYF. The CDR3 DNA is TGTGCCAGAAGGACAATCGGCAGGGGGGGGGAGCAGTACTTC.

This clonotype was counted at least ten times. CDR3 in amino acids: CSARLAVSYEQYF. The CDR3 nucleotides are TGCAGTGCTAGACTAGCGGTCTCCTACGAGCAGTACTTC. V is TRBV20-1 and J is TRBJ2-7, with 7 bases lining up with TRBD2. Trimming took 2 bases from V and 0 from J; bases not matched to a gene: 1. The CDR3 length is 13 residues. Germline V gene sequence: CDR1 DFQATT, CDR2 SNEGSKA (reference sequence).

This clonotype has ten or more counts. This chain joins TRBV6-5 and TRBJ2-7; 13 bases fit TRBD2. Germline V gives CDR1 MNHEY, CDR2 SVGAGI. The CDR3 has 15 residues. Trimming took 5 bases from V and 5 from J; bases not matched to a gene: 6. CDR3 DNA sequence: TGTGCCAGCAGTCAGATTACTAGCGGGAGGGACGAGCAGTACTTC. As protein: CASSQITSGRDEQYF.

This chain links TRBV11-2 with TRBJ2-7; D remains ambiguous. V dropped 1 base and J dropped 3 bases, with 7 bases sitting between them. Per the germline V gene, CDR1 is SGHAT and CDR2 is FQNNGV. This CDR3 comprises 13 residues. DNA of the CDR3: TGTGCCAGCAGCTTAGTTGCGAACTACGAGCAGTACTTC. Its protein product is CASSLVANYEQYF.

This clonotype was seen at least ten times. Since a much larger clone is just one base distant, this may be a read error. The chain couples TRBV6-1 to TRBJ1-6; D possibly corresponds to TRBD1 (6 bases). Germline CDR1 is MNHNS and CDR2 is SASEGT. This CDR3 spans 14 amino acids. CDR3 sequence reads: CVSSRDNDNSPLHF. DNA for the CDR3: TGTGTCAGCAGCCGGGACAACGATAATTCACCCCTCCACTTT.

This clonotype occurred many times. At one end the junction does not follow the germline gene, possibly because of a read error. The V gene is TRBV15, the J gene TRBJ2-4; D is perhaps TRBD1 (6 bases). This CDR3 spans 14 amino acids. Germline V CDR1 and CDR2: LNHNV, YYDKDF (reference sequence). The CDR3 region has the DNA TGTGCCACCAGCGGAGACAGGTCCCAAAACATTAAGTACTTC. It is translated as CATSGDRSQNIKYF.

This clonotype occurred a few times. This could be a read error, since a much larger clone is one nucleotide away. The chain has TRBV6-1 and TRBJ1-1; no definite D call. This CDR3 has 13 amino acids. The V and J ends lost 4 bases and 1 base respectively, with 7 bases between them. CDR1 MNHNS and CDR2 SASEGT come from the germline V gene. Here the CDR3 reads CASSGAENTEAFF. The DNA of the CDR3 is TGTGCCAGCAGTGGGGCGGAGAACACTGAAGCTTTCTTT.

At least ten counts were recorded for this clonotype. The chain couples TRBV6-4 to TRBJ1-1, with unresolved D. The V end lost 4 bases, the J end lost 1 base, and 7 bases lay between the germline ends. Germline V lookup: CDR1 MRHNA, CDR2 SNTAGT. The CDR3 totals 13 residues. The CDR3, as DNA: TGTGCCAGCAGTGCTACATCGAACACTGAAGCTTTCTTT. Its protein product is CASSATSNTEAFF.

This clonotype showed up many times. CDR3 DNA sequence: TGCAGTGCTAGAGAAGGGGGCCTTAGCAATCAGCCCCAGCATTTT. Protein sequence: CSAREGGLSNQPQHF. V and J are TRBV20-1 and TRBJ1-5; 7 bases fit TRBD1. After removal of 0 bases from V and 0 bases from J, the junction contained 2 bases not matched to a gene. Germline CDR1 and CDR2: DFQATT and SNEGSKA (reference sequence). The CDR3 runs to 15 residues.

The chain combines TRBV12-3 or TRBV12-4 with TRBJ2-7, with D tentatively TRBD1 (5 bases). The V end was cut by 3 bases, the J end by 5 bases, with 11 bases between. This CDR3 has 13 residues. This CDR3 reads CASSFDSLNEQYF. The CDR3 nucleotides are TGTGCCAGCAGTTTCGACAGTCTAAACGAGCAGTACTTC.

This clonotype was seen at least ten times. V is TRBV29-1 and J is TRBJ1-2; no definite D call. The V gene's germline CDR1 is SQVTM and CDR2 ANQGSEA. The CDR3 consists of 13 residues. The germline V and J ends were trimmed by 4 bases and 0 bases, with 9 bases remaining between them. The CDR3 DNA reads TGCAGCGTTGTTTTAAGGACTAACTATGGCTACACCTTC. Its translation: CSVVLRTNYGYTF.

This clonotype appeared many times. The chain's CDR3 is CSARGPGDSYEQYF. CDR3 DNA: TGCAGTGCTAGGGGTCCGGGCGACTCCTACGAGCAGTACTTC. V and J are TRBV20-1 and TRBJ2-7; D uncertain. In germline, CDR1 is DFQATT, CDR2 SNEGSKA (reference sequence). V lost 3 bases, J lost 0 bases, and 12 bases lay in between. The CDR3 consists of 14 residues.

This chain links TRBV12-5 with TRBJ1-2; D is unclear. V lost 0 bases to trimming and J lost 2 bases, with 10 bases between them. Germline-derived CDR1 and CDR2 are LGHNT and FRNRAP. CDR3 size: 15 residues. The CDR3 region is CASGLVPGENYGYTF. CDR3 coding DNA: TGTGCTAGTGGTTTGGTACCCGGGGAGAACTATGGCTACACCTTC.

The DNA of the CDR3 is TGTGCCAGCAGAAAGGGGGGTTCACCCCTCCACTTT. It codes for CASRKGGSPLHF. The gene calls are TRBV7-8 and TRBJ1-6, with D perhaps TRBD1 (6 bases). V lost 6 bases and J lost 9, with 9 bases in between. Per germline, CDR1 SGHVS and CDR2 FQNEAQ. The length of the CDR3 is 12 residues.

This clonotype appeared many times. V is TRBV5-1 and J is TRBJ1-6, with D hard to call. Trimming took off 1 base at V and 9 bases at J, with 11 bases between the two ends. Per the germline V gene, CDR1 is SGHRS and CDR2 is YFSETQ. The CDR3 sequence is 14 residues long. As DNA, the CDR3 is TGCGCCAGCAGCTTGTATTCGGGAAGTTCACCCCTCCACTTT. Its translation is CASSLYSGSSPLHF.

Many counts were recorded for this clonotype. The rearrangement links TRBV6-1 to TRBJ1-2; D is unresolved. This CDR3 comprises 14 residues. The V and J ends lost 1 base and 4 bases respectively, with 10 bases between them. The germline V gene encodes CDR1 MNHNS and CDR2 SASEGT. The CDR3 reads CASSEGHTVYGYTF. In DNA, the CDR3 is TGTGCCAGCAGTGAAGGTCATACAGTCTATGGCTACACCTTC.

Turning to this clonotype: Given a much more abundant clone one base away, this may be a read error. This likely comes from a read error, as the CDR3 has no conserved phenylalanine or tryptophan at its end. The CDR3 reads CASSPRGETYEQYY. CDR3 sequence (DNA): TGTGCCAGCAGCCCACGAGGCGAGACATACGAGCAGTACTAC. The rearrangement uses TRBV7-2 and TRBJ2-7; D unresolved. Germline assignment: CDR1 SGHTA and CDR2 FQGNSA. Trimming cost V 5 bases and J 4 bases, with 15 bases left between them. The CDR3 totals 14 residues.

The CDR3 here is CASSLAWQGNRRSPLHF. In nucleotides, the CDR3 is TGCGCCAGCAGCTTGGCGTGGCAGGGAAATCGAAGATCACCCCTCCACTTT. The chain recombines TRBV5-1 with TRBJ1-6, with D possibly matching TRBD1 (5 bases). Trimming shortened V by 0 bases and J by 10 bases, and 20 bases separated the two germline ends. The CDR3 length is 17 residues. CDR1 is SGHRS, CDR2 YFSETQ, per germline. Drawing the rest from reference TRBV5-1 and TRBJ1-6, the complete variable domain is KAGVTQTPRYLIKTRGQQVTLSCSPISGHRSVSWYQQTPGQGLQFLFEYFSETQRNKGNFPGRFSGRQFSNSRSEMNVSTLELGDSALYLCASSLAWQGNRRSPLHFGNGTRLTVT.

Many counts were recorded for this clonotype. The rearrangement uses TRBV27 and TRBJ1-2, with 7 bases that match TRBD1. CDR3 length equals 14 residues. The V gene's germline CDR1 is MNHEY and CDR2 SMNVEV (reference sequence). The V segment lost 4 bases and the J segment 5 bases; nucleotides outside the gene matches: 7. CDR3 nucleotide sequence: TGTGCCAGCAGTTCCCGACAGGGCAGATATGGCTACACCTTC. Translated: CASSSRQGRYGYTF.

This clonotype was picked up many times. The chain employs TRBV20-1 and TRBJ1-6, with a possible D match to TRBD1 (5 bases). Trimming took 5 bases from V and 7 from J, leaving 15 bases between them. The CDR3 loop spans 14 amino acids. Germline-derived CDR1 and CDR2 are DFQATT and SNEGSKA (reference sequence). CDR3 sequence: CSAGRGEWNSPLHF. The DNA of the CDR3 is TGCAGTGCTGGGCGGGGGGAATGGAATTCACCCCTCCACTTT.

The sample holds many counts of this clonotype. The CDR3 sequence is CASSPTGRGYTF. CDR3 coding DNA: TGTGCCAGCAGTCCCACAGGAAGGGGCTACACCTTC. The J gene is TRBJ1-2, the V gene TRBV12-3 or TRBV12-4; weak D call: TRBD1 (5 bases). CDR3 length: 12 residues. V gave up 5 bases and J gave up 8 bases, with 12 bases separating them.

This clonotype was counted many times. The genes are TRBV30 and TRBJ2-4, with 9 bases fitting TRBD1. Germline V lookup: CDR1 GTSNPN, CDR2 SVGIG (reference sequence). There are 15 residues in the CDR3. V trimming: 0 bases; J trimming: 8 bases; junction bases outside the gene matches: 8. CDR3 sequence: CAWSVPDRGVHIQYF. The CDR3 DNA is TGTGCCTGGAGTGTACCCGACAGGGGGGTACACATTCAGTACTTC. The full variable domain, with the rest looked up from reference TRBV30 and TRBJ2-4, is SQTIHQWPATLVQPVGSPLSLECTVEGTSNPNLYWYRQAAGRGLQLLFYSVGIGQISSEVPQNLSASRPQDRQFILSSKKLLLSDSGFYLCAWSVPDRGVHIQYFGAGTRLSVL.

The chain couples TRBV12-5 to TRBJ1-5; D gene unclear. V shed 2 bases and J shed 4 bases, with 6 bases lying between them. Germline-derived CDR1 and CDR2 are LGHNT and FRNRAP. This CDR3 has 13 amino acids. The CDR3 nucleotides are TGTGCTAGTGGTTTGTACGAGAATCAGCCCCAGCATTTT. Translating it yields CASGLYENQPQHF.